Included here is one TCR beta chain sequence, with context. This sample was included in a study of blood T cell repertoires in COVID-19. As for the study in general: From T cells, B-cell-depleted T cells, or PBMCs came the material, which was cDNA or gDNA.

The V and J ends lost 1 base and 13 bases respectively, with 11 bases between them. The CDR3 totals 13 residues. Per the germline V gene, CDR1 is MGHRA and CDR2 is YSYEKL. Authors' analysis steps: Scientists estimated how many nucleated cells there were by amplifying reference gene primers. TCRdb keeps only in-frame clones here, not all; method: immunoSEQ multiplex PCR. Clone size and V and J calls were adopted from that table, with D and trimming inferred from the DNA. The sample lists some 170,000 clones; about 80% were seen once. The V call is TRBV4-1, the J call TRBJ1-6; no definite D call. The clonotype comes from a woman of 80 years or more with acute or convalescent COVID-19. Sequenced material: peripheral blood. The CDR3 sequence: CASSQGPEQPLHF. Here the CDR3 DNA reads TGCGCCAGCAGCCAAGGGCCTGAACAGCCCCTCCACTTT.